A single sample is the source of the 2 T cell receptor beta chains below, sequenced in a study of T cells after posttransplantation cyclophosphamide. Treatment was busulfan-fludarabine conditioning, a marrow graft, and cyclophosphamide on days +3 and +4. Measured with immunoSEQ multiplex PCR; TCRdb has only the in-frame clones, and not every one. The sample has about 3,200 clones, none seen only once; the top ten hold about an eighth. Sequences were derived from PBMCs, sampled after allogeneic stem cell transplant with posttransplant cyclophosphamide. The receptors shown here come from a female patient aged 60 to 70 who received an allogeneic stem cell transplant from a related donor and was CMV-positive. Some T cells could come from the graft donor.

This clone was found a few times. The chain has TRBV11-2 and TRBJ2-7, with D possibly TRBD2 on 5 matching bases. Germline V gene lookup returns CDR1 SGHAT and CDR2 FQNNGV. The CDR3 is made up of 15 amino acids. Deletions cut 1 base from V and 0 bases from J, with 10 bases between. CDR3 amino acids: CASSLVQRSSYEQYF. The CDR3 nucleotides are TGTGCCAGCAGCTTAGTCCAGCGGAGCTCCTACGAGCAGTACTTC.

This clone occurred many times. The chain recombines TRBV28 with TRBJ2-1; D could derive from TRBD1 or TRBD2 (6 bases each). Germline CDR1 is MDHEN and CDR2 is SYDVKM. The CDR3 sequence is 15 residues long. V dropped 7 bases and J dropped 8 bases, with 21 bases sitting between them. The CDR3 spells CASTSPEGVFDEQFF. The CDR3 nucleotides are TGTGCCAGCACCTCACCGGAGGGGGTGTTCGATGAGCAGTTCTTC. The full variable domain, with the rest looked up from reference TRBV28 and TRBJ2-1, is DVKVTQSSRYLVKRTGEKVFLECVQDMDHENMFWYRQDPGLGLRLIYFSYDVKMKEKGDIPEGYSVSREKKERFSLILESASTNQTSMYLCASTSPEGVFDEQFFGPGTRLTVL.